This T cell receptor beta chain comes out of a study of cytomegalovirus exposure and HLA in healthy donors. General study results and limits: Rare sequences made up most TCRs, while some public TCRs were found in many donors. For most TCR beta V segments, an earlier analysis put the productive rate at about 87% or about 30% of the time.

Of note for this clone: The antigen is not known.

The PCR was carried out with 60 Vbeta primers and 13 Jbeta primers. Authors' processing steps: In a later analysis, of some 80 million unique beta chains, around 11 million appeared in at least two donors. Only in-frame clones appear in the TCRdb table, and some are missing; sequencing was by immunoSEQ multiplex PCR. The V and J calls and the clone size are those of that table, but D and trimming were determined from the DNA. The table lists about 79,000 clones, 67% of them singletons, with 6.9% in the top ten. The germline V gene has CDR1 SGHTS and CDR2 YDEGEE. V lost 1 base and J 6 bases, leaving 13 bases between the germline ends. The CDR3 consists of 14 residues.

The specimen sequenced was PBMCs. This TCR was sampled from a woman between 50 and 59 years old in good health and CMV-seropositive. This chain uses TRBV5-8 with TRBJ1-2; weak D call: TRBD1 (6 bases). CDR3 in DNA: TGTGCCAGCAGCTTGTCCCCACAGGGCGATGGCTACACCTTC. Residues: CASSLSPQGDGYTF.